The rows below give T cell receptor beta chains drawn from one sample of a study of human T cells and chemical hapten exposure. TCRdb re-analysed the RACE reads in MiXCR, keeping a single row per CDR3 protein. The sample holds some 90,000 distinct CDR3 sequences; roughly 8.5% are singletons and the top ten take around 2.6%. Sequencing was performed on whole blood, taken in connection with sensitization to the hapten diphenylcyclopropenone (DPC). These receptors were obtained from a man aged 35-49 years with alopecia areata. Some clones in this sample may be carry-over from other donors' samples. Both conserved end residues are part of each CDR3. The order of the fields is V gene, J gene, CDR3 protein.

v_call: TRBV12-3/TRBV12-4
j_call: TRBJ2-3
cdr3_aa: CASSPGTGGTDTQYF

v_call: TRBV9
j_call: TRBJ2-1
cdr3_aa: CASSVGLERGYNEQFF

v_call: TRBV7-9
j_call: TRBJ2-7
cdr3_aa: CASGRARGEGNEQYF

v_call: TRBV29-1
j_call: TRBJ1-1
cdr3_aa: CSVETNTEAFF

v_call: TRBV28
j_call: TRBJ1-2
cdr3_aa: CASSSPGGTGYTF

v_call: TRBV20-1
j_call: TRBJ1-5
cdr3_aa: CSASQGNGPQHF

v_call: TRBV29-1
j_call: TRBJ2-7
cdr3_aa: CSVNRDSPYEQYF

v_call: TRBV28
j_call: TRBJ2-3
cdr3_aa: CASSLAGVAGADTDTQYF

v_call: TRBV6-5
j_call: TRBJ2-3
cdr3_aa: CASSYGAGTGDTQYF

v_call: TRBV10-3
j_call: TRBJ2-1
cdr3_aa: CAISEWLGGNEQFF

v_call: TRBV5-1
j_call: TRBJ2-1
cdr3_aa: CASSLGLLGTYYNEQFF

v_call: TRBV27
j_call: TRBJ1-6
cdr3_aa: CASSFSARNSPLHF

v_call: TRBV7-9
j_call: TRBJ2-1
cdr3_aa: CASSLEARYNEQFF

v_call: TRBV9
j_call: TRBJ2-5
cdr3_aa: CASSVRASPETQYF

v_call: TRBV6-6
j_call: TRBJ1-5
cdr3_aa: CASSVTSGTGAGQPQHF

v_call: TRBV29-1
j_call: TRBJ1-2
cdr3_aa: CSVEDLRGPRGYTF

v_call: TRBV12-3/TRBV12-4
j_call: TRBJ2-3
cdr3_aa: CASTVSRPDTQYF

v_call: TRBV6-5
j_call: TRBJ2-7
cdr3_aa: CASSSGLAGPYEQYF

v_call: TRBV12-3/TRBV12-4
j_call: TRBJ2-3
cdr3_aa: CASSPEGGGTDTQYF

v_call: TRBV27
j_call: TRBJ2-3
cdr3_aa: CASSLVVGPNTQYF

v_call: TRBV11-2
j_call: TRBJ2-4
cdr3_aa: CATGGGYKNIQYF

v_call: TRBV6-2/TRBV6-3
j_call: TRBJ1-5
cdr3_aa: CASSSGRDNQPQHF

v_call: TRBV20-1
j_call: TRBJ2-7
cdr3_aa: CSATTDRGSHEQYF

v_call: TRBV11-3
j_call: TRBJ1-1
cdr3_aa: CASSTGQGDTEAFF

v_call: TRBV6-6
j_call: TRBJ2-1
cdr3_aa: CASSYSPGLYNEQFF

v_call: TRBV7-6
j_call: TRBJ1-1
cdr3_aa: CASSFEQGNTEAFF

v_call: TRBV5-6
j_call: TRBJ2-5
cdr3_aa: CASSYPTGTETQYF

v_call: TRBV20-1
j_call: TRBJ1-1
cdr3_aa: CSARRPAGGNTEAFF

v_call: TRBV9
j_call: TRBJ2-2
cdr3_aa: CASSVSGRVNTGELFF

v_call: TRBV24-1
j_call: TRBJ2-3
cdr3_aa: CATNAGEGQTDTQYF

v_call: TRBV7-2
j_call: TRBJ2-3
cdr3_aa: CASSLEAGILFMDTQYF

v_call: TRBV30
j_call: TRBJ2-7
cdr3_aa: CAWSEQGYEQYF

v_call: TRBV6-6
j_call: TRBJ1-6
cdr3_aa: CASSHRERDSPLHF

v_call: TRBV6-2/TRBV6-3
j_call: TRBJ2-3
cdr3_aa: CASSRPGGAVTDTQYF

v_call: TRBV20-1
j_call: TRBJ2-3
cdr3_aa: CSAVTGTTITDTQYF

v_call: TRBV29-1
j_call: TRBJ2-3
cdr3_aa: CSVEDPDTQYF

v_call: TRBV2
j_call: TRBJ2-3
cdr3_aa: CASQPGLAGVTQYF

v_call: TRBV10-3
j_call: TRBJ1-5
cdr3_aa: CAIRSDRGRNQPQHF

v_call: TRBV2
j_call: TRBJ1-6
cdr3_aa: CASSEGAGRNSPLHF

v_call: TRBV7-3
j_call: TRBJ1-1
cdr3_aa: CASSLHPNTEAFF

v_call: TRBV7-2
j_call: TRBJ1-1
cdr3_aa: CASSLMDGGRTEAFF

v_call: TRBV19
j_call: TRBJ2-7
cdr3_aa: CASSSGRGFAQQYF

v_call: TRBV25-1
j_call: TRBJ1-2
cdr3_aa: CASSEVRDRGHGYTF

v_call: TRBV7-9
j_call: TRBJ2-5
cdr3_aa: CASSPGLGVAETQYF

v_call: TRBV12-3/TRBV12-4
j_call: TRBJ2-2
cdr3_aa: CASNPRVFTGELFF